Below, 29 T cell receptor beta chains from the same sample are listed, as sequenced in a study of blood T cell repertoires in COVID-19. Some clones are missing from TCRdb's copy, which holds only in-frame ones; the method was immunoSEQ multiplex PCR. The table shows roughly 100,000 clones, with 84% occurring only once. Sequencing was carried out using peripheral blood. All receptors derive from a man in his fifties or sixties with acute or convalescent COVID-19.

V is TRBV28 and J is TRBJ1-2, with D possibly TRBD1 on 6 matching bases. This CDR3 is built from 10 residues. Trimming pared 6 bases from V and 9 bases from J, leaving 8 bases between. Germline assignment: CDR1 MDHEN and CDR2 SYDVKM. The CDR3 region is CASRDRSYTF. CDR3 bases: TGTGCCAGCAGAGACAGGAGCTACACCTTC.

The chain uses TRBV7-9 and TRBJ2-3, with 8 bases matching TRBD2. The ends lost 9 bases at V and 5 bases at J; junction bases unmatched: 13. The CDR3 is 15 amino acids. Germline CDR1 and CDR2: SEHNR and FQNEAQ (reference sequence). CDR3 protein: CASSGGSGMQDTQYF. For the CDR3, the DNA is TGTGCCAGTTCAGGCGGTAGCGGGATGCAAGATACGCAGTATTTT. Full variable domain (outside the CDR3, taken from reference TRBV7-9 and TRBJ2-3): DTGVSQNPRHKITKRGQNVTFRCDPISEHNRLYWYRQTLGQGPEFLTYFQNEAQLEKSRLLSDRFSAERPKGSFSTLEIQRTEQGDSAMYLCASSGGSGMQDTQYFGPGTRLTVL.

For this clone: The sample carries other DNA sequences with the same CDR3. The chain links TRBV9 to TRBJ1-1; a possible D gene is TRBD1 (6 bases). CDR1 and CDR2 (germline): SGDLS, YYNGEE. CDR3 length equals 14 residues. V dropped 0 bases and J dropped 1 base, with 7 bases sitting between them. CDR3 sequence: CASSVGQANTEAFF. CDR3 nucleotides: TGTGCCAGCAGCGTAGGACAGGCGAACACTGAAGCTTTCTTT.

V usage is TRBV11-3 and J usage is TRBJ2-7, with D possibly TRBD1 on 5 matching bases. Trimming removed 1 base from V and 0 bases from J, with 7 bases in between. CDR3 length: 14 amino acids. Germline CDR1 and CDR2: SGHNT and YENEEA. The CDR3 here is CASSLGQSSYEQYF. CDR3 sequence (DNA): TGTGCCAGCAGCTTAGGACAGAGCTCCTACGAGCAGTACTTC.

This chain joins TRBV9 and TRBJ1-4, with D uncertain. Trimming took 4 bases from V and 0 from J, leaving 13 bases between them. Germline lookup yields CDR1 SGDLS and CDR2 YYNGEE. This CDR3 is built from 16 residues. In DNA form, the CDR3 reads TGTGCCAGCAGCAGAGAGGGAGCTTCAACTAATGAAAAACTGTTTTTT. Encoded protein: CASSREGASTNEKLFF. Based on the CDR3 plus reference TRBV9 and TRBJ1-4, the full variable domain is DSGVTQTPKHLITATGQRVTLRCSPRSGDLSVYWYQQSLDQGLQFLIQYYNGEERAKGNILERFSAQQFPDLHSELNLSSLELGDSALYFCASSREGASTNEKLFFGSGTQLSVL.

The J gene is TRBJ1-4, the V gene TRBV4-3; D is ambiguous. There are 13 residues in the CDR3. V lost 0 bases, J lost 10 bases, and 9 bases lay in between. Germline V lookup: CDR1 LGHNA, CDR2 YSLEER. The CDR3 spells CASSQEREGKLFF. For the CDR3, the DNA is TGCGCCAGCAGCCAAGAACGCGAGGGAAAACTGTTTTTT.

The chain employs TRBV19 and TRBJ1-5; the D gene is possibly TRBD1 (6 bases). In germline, CDR1 is LNHDA, CDR2 SQIVND (reference sequence). Deletions cut 7 bases from V and 3 bases from J, with 13 bases between. The CDR3 is made up of 14 amino acids. CDR3 sequence: CASNPDSLNQPQHF. The CDR3 region has the DNA TGTGCCAGTAACCCGGACAGCCTCAATCAGCCCCAGCATTTT. The variable domain in full, with the rest retrieved from reference TRBV19 and TRBJ1-5, is DGGITQSPKYLFRKEGQNVTLSCEQNLNHDAMYWYRQDPGQGLRLIYYSQIVNDFQKGDIAEGYSVSREKKESFPLTVTSAQKNPTAFYLCASNPDSLNQPQHFGDGTRLSIL.

Written as DNA, the CDR3 is TGTGCCAGTAACTCCGGGGGCAGGGGGGATTCTGAAGCTTTCTTT. This translates into CASNSGGRGDSEAFF. The chain recombines TRBV19 with TRBJ1-1; 7 positions agree with TRBD1. CDR3 length: 15 amino acids. Germline-derived CDR1 and CDR2 are LNHDA and SQIVND (reference sequence). V was clipped by 7 bases and J by 6 bases; unmatched bases: 14.

With respect to this clone: Mismatch with germline at one junction end may stem from a read error. The chain carries TRBV12-5 and TRBJ1-3; a weak D match, TRBD1 (6 bases). The germline V gene has CDR1 LGHNT and CDR2 FRNRAP. The CDR3 is made up of 15 amino acids. The CDR3: CASGLDSLSGNTIYF. The CDR3 bases are TGTGCTAGTGGGTTGGACAGTCTCTCTGGAAACACCATATATTTT.

The chain has TRBV28 and TRBJ1-5; D remains ambiguous. Trimming took off 4 bases at V and 0 bases at J, with 10 bases between the two ends. The germline CDR1 and CDR2 sequences are MDHEN and SYDVKM. This CDR3 is 15 amino acids long. CDR3 loop: CASSSLGISNQPQHF. In nucleotides, the CDR3 is TGTGCCAGCAGTTCCCTCGGTATTAGCAATCAGCCCCAGCATTTT.

This chain links TRBV2 with TRBJ2-7, with 12 positions matching TRBD1. This CDR3 contains 13 residues. Germline V gives CDR1 SNHLY, CDR2 FYNNEI. The junction had 4 bases not matched to a gene; V was cut back by 7 bases and J by 6 bases. The CDR3, as DNA: TGTGCCAGCACCGGGACAGGGGGCCGCGAGCAGTACTTC. It encodes CASTGTGGREQYF.

The chain employs TRBV29-1 and TRBJ2-7, with 9 bases matching TRBD1. Germline CDR1 and CDR2: SQVTM and ANQGSEA. The CDR3 is 12 amino acids. V was clipped by 6 bases and J by 7 bases; unmatched bases: 7. This CDR3 is CSVGPGTGEQYF. DNA for the CDR3: TGCAGCGTGGGACCAGGGACAGGGGAGCAGTACTTC.

CDR3 loop: CASSPSQGGETQYF. The DNA of the CDR3 is TGCGCCAGCAGTCCCTCCCAGGGAGGAGAGACCCAGTACTTC. V gene TRBV5-1 combines with J gene TRBJ2-5, with D perhaps matching TRBD2 (6 bases). The CDR3 runs 14 residues. Trimming shortened V by 5 bases and J by 4 bases, and 15 bases separated the two germline ends. CDR1 is SGHRS and CDR2 is YFSETQ in the germline V gene.

V and J are TRBV30 and TRBJ1-5, with D possibly TRBD1 on 6 matching bases. The CDR3 length is 13 residues. V lost 2 bases and J 5 bases, leaving 10 bases between the germline ends. The germline CDR1 and CDR2 sequences are GTSNPN and SVGIG (reference sequence). CDR3 region: CAWSLRGDQPQHF. CDR3 nucleotide sequence: TGTGCCTGGAGTCTCAGGGGAGATCAGCCCCAGCATTTT.

The V and J genes are TRBV6-5 and TRBJ1-1; D is uncertain. V was shortened by 6 bases and J by 4 bases, with 15 bases between the two germline ends. Germline V gives CDR1 MNHEY, CDR2 SVGAGI. This CDR3 comprises 14 residues. CDR3 loop: CASRITRVGTEAFF. The CDR3 DNA reads TGTGCCAGCAGAATTACGAGGGTAGGCACTGAAGCTTTCTTT.

The V gene is TRBV5-1, the J gene TRBJ2-3; TRBD2 matches at 12 bases. The CDR3 contains 16 residues. CDR1 SGHRS and CDR2 YFSETQ come from the germline V gene. V shed 7 bases, J shed 4 bases, and the junction held 10 bases outside the gene matches. Here the CDR3 reads CASYSGGLAGSDTQYF. CDR3 in DNA: TGCGCCAGCTACTCAGGGGGACTAGCGGGTTCAGATACGCAGTATTTT. Filled out from reference TRBV5-1 and TRBJ2-3, the complete variable domain reads KAGVTQTPRYLIKTRGQQVTLSCSPISGHRSVSWYQQTPGQGLQFLFEYFSETQRNKGNFPGRFSGRQFSNSRSEMNVSTLELGDSALYLCASYSGGLAGSDTQYFGPGTRLTVL.

The J gene is TRBJ1-1, the V gene TRBV5-4, with TRBD1 as a possible D gene (5 bases). The length of the CDR3 is 14 residues. Per the germline V gene, CDR1 is SGHNT and CDR2 is YYREEE (reference sequence). V lost 0 bases and J lost 1, with 7 bases in between. The CDR3 sequence: CASSLEGRNTEAFF. The CDR3 coding sequence is TGTGCCAGCAGCTTGGAGGGGCGGAACACTGAAGCTTTCTTT.

The chain couples TRBV6-5 to TRBJ1-1; D not certain. V lost 6 bases to trimming and J lost 1 base, with 9 bases between them. This CDR3 comprises 13 residues. CDR1 is MNHEY and CDR2 is SVGAGI in the germline V gene. Here the CDR3 reads CASSLVENTEAFF. In nucleotides, the CDR3 is TGTGCCAGCAGCCTCGTAGAGAACACTGAAGCTTTCTTT.

V gene TRBV19 combines with J gene TRBJ2-1, with TRBD2 matching 12 bases. This CDR3 contains 18 residues. The germline CDR1 and CDR2 sequences are LNHDA and SQIVND (reference sequence). After removal of 4 bases from V and 0 bases from J, the junction contained 7 bases not matched to a gene. CDR3 coding DNA: TGTGCCAGTAGTACTAGCGGGAGGGTTGGTTCCTCCTACAATGAGCAGTTCTTC. Translated, it gives CASSTSGRVGSSYNEQFF.

This clone was seen just once. The gene calls are TRBV7-9 and TRBJ1-4; D is ambiguous. The CDR3 covers 14 residues. Trimming stripped 2 bases from V and 8 bases from J, with 12 bases between. The germline V gene encodes CDR1 SEHNR and CDR2 FQNEAQ (reference sequence). The CDR3: CASSLRAREEKLFF. The CDR3 DNA reads TGTGCCAGCAGCTTACGCGCTCGCGAAGAAAAACTGTTTTTT.

The J gene is TRBJ2-6, the V gene TRBV6-2 or TRBV6-3; tentative D call: TRBD1 (5 bases). Germline V gene lookup returns CDR1 MNHEY and CDR2 SVGEGT. The V end lost 6 bases, the J end lost 0 bases, and 9 bases lay between the germline ends. The CDR3 sequence is 15 residues long. The CDR3, as DNA: TGTGCCAGCAGCAGAGACAGCTCTGGGGCCAACGTCCTGACTTTC. Protein product: CASSRDSSGANVLTF.

This chain connects TRBV5-5 to TRBJ2-2; D is perhaps TRBD2 (5 bases). The V and J ends lost 0 bases and 1 base respectively, with 7 bases between them. Germline-derived CDR1 and CDR2 are SGHKS and YYEKEE (reference sequence). CDR3 length equals 15 residues. DNA for the CDR3: TGTGCCAGCAGCTTGGTAGGAGGGAACACCGGGGAGCTGTTTTTT. Amino acid sequence: CASSLVGGNTGELFF.

The V and J genes are TRBV6-5 and TRBJ2-3; tentatively, D is TRBD2 (5 bases). The CDR3 runs to 15 residues. With 2 bases removed from V and 3 bases from J, the gap between germline ends came to 12 bases. The germline gives CDR1 MNHEY, CDR2 SVGAGI. Written as DNA, the CDR3 is TGTGCCAGCAGTTACCAAGTGGGAGTAACAGATACGCAGTATTTT. It is translated as CASSYQVGVTDTQYF.

V usage is TRBV6-6 and J usage is TRBJ1-5; D not resolved. Trimming removed 10 bases at V and 4 bases at J, with 14 bases between. The CDR3 extends over 13 amino acids. In germline, CDR1 is MNHNY, CDR2 SVGAGI (reference sequence). The CDR3 nucleotides are TGTGCCACCGGCGGTACACCTAATCAGCCCCAGCATTTT. Protein sequence: CATGGTPNQPQHF.

The chain couples TRBV5-5 to TRBJ2-7; TRBD1 is a possible D gene (6 bases). The CDR3 runs 18 residues. Germline V gene sequence: CDR1 SGHKS, CDR2 YYEKEE (reference sequence). V lost 2 bases to trimming and J lost 2 bases, with 23 bases between them. The CDR3: CASSLVQGSRTSAYEQYF. The DNA of the CDR3 is TGTGCCAGCAGCTTAGTTCAGGGGAGTAGAACCTCTGCCTACGAGCAGTACTTC.

The chain is built from TRBV9 and TRBJ2-4; D gene unclear. V lost 0 bases, J lost 0 bases, and 4 bases lay in between. Germline CDR1 and CDR2: SGDLS and YYNGEE. This CDR3 has 14 residues. The CDR3 sequence is CASSVGGAKNIQYF. CDR3 sequence (DNA): TGTGCCAGCAGCGTAGGCGGAGCCAAAAACATTCAGTACTTC.

This clone was seen many times. This sequence joins TRBV5-6 and TRBJ1-2, with 7 positions matching TRBD1. The CDR3 consists of 13 residues. The ends lost 5 bases at V and 4 bases at J; junction bases unmatched: 5. Germline values: CDR1 SGHDT, CDR2 YYEEEE. The CDR3 region is CASRVRGPYGYTF. The CDR3, as DNA: TGTGCCAGCAGAGTAAGGGGGCCCTATGGCTACACCTTC.

V and J are TRBV4-3 and TRBJ2-5; 7 bases map to TRBD2. The CDR3 runs 15 residues. Unmatched junction bases numbered 5, after V lost 0 bases and J lost 4 bases. Germline V gene sequence: CDR1 LGHNA, CDR2 YSLEER. The CDR3 region is CASSQDRGLRETQYF. The CDR3 DNA reads TGCGCCAGCAGCCAAGATCGGGGACTAAGAGAGACCCAGTACTTC.

As DNA, the CDR3 is TGTGCCAGCGCCGCCGACAGGGGGCAAGAGACCCAGTACTTC. Protein product: CASAADRGQETQYF. The V gene is TRBV2, the J gene TRBJ2-5, with TRBD1 identical over 9 bases. V shed 8 bases and J 2 bases; nucleotides not matched to a gene: 6. The germline V gene encodes CDR1 SNHLY and CDR2 FYNNEI. The CDR3 is 14 amino acids.